The 15 T cell receptor beta chains given below trace back to one sample, sequenced in a study of STAT3 mutations in large granular lymphocyte leukemia. These TCRs are of unknown antigen specificity. Study-wide results and limits: Every T-LGLL patient had at least one immunodominant TCRbeta clonotype.

The repertoire was sequenced with immunoSEQ multiplex PCR; TCRdb's copy has only in-frame clones and lacks some. The sample carries approximately 43,000 clones, about 81% recorded once. Sequencing was carried out using PBMCs. The receptors originated from a human donor with T large granular lymphocyte leukemia. Some clones in this sample may be carry-over from other donors' samples.

This chain uses TRBV28 with TRBJ2-3; D tentatively fits TRBD1 or TRBD2 (5 bases each). Germline V gives CDR1 MDHEN, CDR2 SYDVKM. Trimming shortened V by 4 bases and J by 14 bases, and 16 bases separated the two germline ends. CDR3 length equals 12 residues. For the CDR3, the DNA is TGTGCCAGCAGTTCAGGGTTAAAGGGACCGTATTTT. Amino acid sequence: CASSSGLKGPYF.

This clone has only a few counts. The V call is TRBV19, the J call TRBJ1-5; D is unresolved. The CDR3 runs to 14 residues. Germline-derived CDR1 and CDR2 are LNHDA and SQIVND (reference sequence). Trimming left V 8 bases short and J 3 bases short, with 14 bases between. This CDR3 is CASGWMGFNQPQHF. CDR3 in DNA: TGTGCCAGTGGGTGGATGGGGTTCAATCAGCCCCAGCATTTT.

The CDR3 region is CASSEAMGSNQPQHF. CDR3 nucleotide sequence: TGTGCCAGCAGTGAAGCGATGGGGAGCAATCAGCCCCAGCATTTT. This sequence joins TRBV6-1 and TRBJ1-5, with D unclear. Per germline, CDR1 MNHNS and CDR2 SASEGT. Trimming shortened V by 0 bases and J by 1 base, and 7 bases separated the two germline ends. The length of the CDR3 is 15 residues.

The chain links TRBV9 to TRBJ2-7, with D hard to call. Trimming took 4 bases from V and 1 from J, leaving 15 bases between them. Germline CDR1 SGDLS, CDR2 YYNGEE. The CDR3 consists of 15 residues. CDR3 sequence (DNA): TGTGCCAGCAGCCCTAGAGAGAGGAGATCCTACGAGCAGTACTTC. This translates into CASSPRERRSYEQYF.

The chain combines TRBV7-6 with TRBJ1-4; D unclear. V was cut by 4 bases and J by 7 bases, with 10 bases left in between. The germline gives CDR1 SGHVS, CDR2 FNYEAQ. This CDR3 is 13 amino acids long. The CDR3 DNA follows: TGTGCCAGCAGCTCGTTCCCGGGTGAAAAACTGTTTTTT. It encodes CASSSFPGEKLFF.

CDR3 nucleotide sequence: TGTGCCAGCAGTTACTCACCCCGACGGAATACCGGGGAGCTGTTTTTT. This encodes CASSYSPRRNTGELFF. The V and J genes are TRBV6-5 and TRBJ2-2; D is uncertain. This CDR3 region has 16 residues. Germline CDR1 is MNHEY and CDR2 is SVGAGI. Trimming removed 0 bases from V and 5 bases from J, with 13 bases in between.

This chain connects TRBV10-1 to TRBJ2-7; D possibly corresponds to TRBD1 (6 bases). Per germline, CDR1 WNHNN and CDR2 SYGVQD (reference sequence). V was pared by 3 bases and J by 4 bases, with 7 bases between. The CDR3 contains 12 residues. The CDR3 region is CASSDRGYEQYF. The CDR3 bases are TGCGCCAGCAGTGACAGGGGTTACGAGCAGTACTTC.

The rearrangement links TRBV7-8 to TRBJ2-3; TRBD2 might be the D (5 bases). Trimming took 4 bases from V and 5 from J, leaving 16 bases between them. The CDR3 consists of 15 residues. The germline V gene encodes CDR1 SGHVS and CDR2 FQNEAQ. CDR3 coding DNA: TGTGCCAGCAGCTACTTCTCGGGGTCGGTAGATACGCAGTATTTT. Translating gives CASSYFSGSVDTQYF.

V is TRBV7-2 and J is TRBJ1-4, with D possibly being TRBD1 (6 bases). Trimming left V 2 bases short and J 4 bases short, with 11 bases between. Per germline, CDR1 SGHTA and CDR2 FQGNSA. CDR3 size: 15 residues. In DNA form, the CDR3 reads TGTGCCAGCAGCTTAAGGGGGGTTGGTAATGAAAAACTGTTTTTT. Residues: CASSLRGVGNEKLFF. Complete variable domain (other parts from reference TRBV7-2 and TRBJ1-4): GAGVSQSPSNKVTEKGKDVELRCDPISGHTALYWYRQSLGQGLEFLIYFQGNSAPDKSGLPSDRFSAERTGGSVSTLTIQRTQQEDSAVYLCASSLRGVGNEKLFFGSGTQLSVL.

This clone was seen a few times. The J gene is TRBJ2-5, the V gene TRBV10-2; D is uncertain. V was pared by 0 bases and J by 4 bases, with 3 bases between. Per germline, CDR1 WSHSY and CDR2 SAAADI. The CDR3 is 12 residues long. CDR3 loop: CASSESRETQYF. As DNA, the CDR3 is TGCGCCAGCAGTGAGTCTCGAGAGACCCAGTACTTC.

J is TRBJ2-1 and V is TRBV14, with 11 bases that match TRBD2. The V segment lost 2 bases and the J segment 2 bases; nucleotides outside the gene matches: 2. Looked up from germline, CDR1 is SGHDN and CDR2 is FVKESK. The CDR3 totals 16 residues. CDR3 residues: CASSQLTSGAYNEQFF. As DNA, the CDR3 is TGTGCCAGCAGCCAACTGACTAGCGGGGCCTACAATGAGCAGTTCTTC.

A few counts support this clone. The chain combines TRBV2 with TRBJ1-1, with 8 bases identical to TRBD1. Trimming at V came to 11 bases and at J to 7 bases, leaving 15 bases not matched to a gene. The CDR3 is made up of 14 amino acids. In germline, CDR1 is SNHLY, CDR2 FYNNEI. The CDR3 protein is CAARKQGGPFEAFF. The CDR3 DNA follows: TGTGCCGCCAGGAAACAGGGGGGGCCCTTTGAAGCTTTCTTT.

The chain links TRBV6-4 to TRBJ1-5; TRBD1 might be the D (6 bases). Trimming removed 3 bases at V and 6 bases at J, with 12 bases between. CDR3 length: 14 residues. The germline CDR1 and CDR2 sequences are MRHNA and SNTAGT. CDR3 sequence: CASSEQGGVQPQHF. CDR3 nucleotides: TGTGCCAGCAGTGAACAGGGAGGAGTTCAGCCCCAGCATTTT.

The V call is TRBV7-9, the J call TRBJ2-2; D not resolved. This CDR3 region has 14 residues. Germline CDR1 and CDR2: SEHNR and FQNEAQ (reference sequence). The V end lost 1 base, the J end lost 0 bases, and 3 bases lay between the germline ends. The CDR3 here is CASSLEANTGELFF. The CDR3 bases are TGTGCCAGCAGCTTAGAAGCGAACACCGGGGAGCTGTTTTTT.

The chain uses TRBV7-2 and TRBJ2-7, with unresolved D. The length of the CDR3 is 17 residues. Per the germline V gene, CDR1 is SGHTA and CDR2 is FQGNSA. Trimming removed 5 bases at V and 1 base at J, with 21 bases between. DNA for the CDR3: TGTGCCAGCAGCCTTGCGACCCCAGGACCCCTTTCCTACGAGCAGTACTTC. It yields the protein CASSLATPGPLSYEQYF.